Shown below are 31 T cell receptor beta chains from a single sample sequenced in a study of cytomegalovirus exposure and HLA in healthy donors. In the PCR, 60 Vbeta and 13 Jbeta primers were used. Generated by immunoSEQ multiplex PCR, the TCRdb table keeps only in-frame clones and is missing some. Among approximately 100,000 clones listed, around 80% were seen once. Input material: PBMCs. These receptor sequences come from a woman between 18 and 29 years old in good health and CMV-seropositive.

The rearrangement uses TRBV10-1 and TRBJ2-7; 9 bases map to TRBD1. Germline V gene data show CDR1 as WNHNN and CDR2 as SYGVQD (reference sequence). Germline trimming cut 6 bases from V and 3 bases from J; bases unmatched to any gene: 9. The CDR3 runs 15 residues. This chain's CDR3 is CASSGLTGGNYEQYF. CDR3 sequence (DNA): TGCGCCAGCAGCGGACTGACAGGGGGAAACTACGAGCAGTACTTC.

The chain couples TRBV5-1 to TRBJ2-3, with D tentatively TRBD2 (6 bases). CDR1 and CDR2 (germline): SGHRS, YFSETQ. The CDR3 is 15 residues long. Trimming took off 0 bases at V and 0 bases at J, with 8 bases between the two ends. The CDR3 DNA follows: TGCGCCAGCAGCTTGGAACTAGCTAGCACAGATACGCAGTATTTT. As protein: CASSLELASTDTQYF.

Written as DNA, the CDR3 is TGTGCCAGCAGCTCCCCATATGGCTACACCTTC. It yields the protein CASSSPYGYTF. The rearrangement joins TRBV11-2 to TRBJ1-2; D remains unclear. The CDR3 covers 11 residues. V was shortened by 4 bases and J by 5 bases, with 5 bases between the two germline ends. Germline V lookup: CDR1 SGHAT, CDR2 FQNNGV.

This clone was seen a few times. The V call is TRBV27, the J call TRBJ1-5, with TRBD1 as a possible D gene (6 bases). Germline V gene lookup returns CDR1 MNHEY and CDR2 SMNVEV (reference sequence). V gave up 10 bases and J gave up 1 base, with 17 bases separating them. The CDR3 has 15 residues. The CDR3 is CATQNREGSNQPQHF. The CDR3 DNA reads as TGTGCCACCCAAAACAGGGAAGGGAGCAATCAGCCCCAGCATTTT.

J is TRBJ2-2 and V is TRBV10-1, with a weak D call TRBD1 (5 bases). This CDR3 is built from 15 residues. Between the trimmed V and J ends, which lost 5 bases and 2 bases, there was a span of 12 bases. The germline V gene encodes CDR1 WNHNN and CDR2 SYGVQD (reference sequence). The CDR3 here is CASSSGQGNTGELFF. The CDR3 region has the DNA TGCGCCAGCAGTAGTGGTCAGGGAAACACCGGGGAGCTGTTTTTT.

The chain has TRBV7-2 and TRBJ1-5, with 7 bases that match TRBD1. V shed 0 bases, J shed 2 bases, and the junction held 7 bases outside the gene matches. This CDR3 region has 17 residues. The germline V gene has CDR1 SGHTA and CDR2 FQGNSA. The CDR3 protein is CASSLARQGRGNQPQHF. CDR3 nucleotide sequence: TGTGCCAGCAGCTTAGCGAGACAGGGTAGAGGCAATCAGCCCCAGCATTTT.

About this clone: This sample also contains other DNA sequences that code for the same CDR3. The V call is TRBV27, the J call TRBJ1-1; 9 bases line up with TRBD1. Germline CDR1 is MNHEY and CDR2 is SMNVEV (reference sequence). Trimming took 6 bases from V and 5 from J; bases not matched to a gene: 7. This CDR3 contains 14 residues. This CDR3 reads CASRQTGGGTEAFF. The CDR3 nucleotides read TGTGCCAGCAGACAGACAGGGGGAGGAACTGAAGCTTTCTTT.

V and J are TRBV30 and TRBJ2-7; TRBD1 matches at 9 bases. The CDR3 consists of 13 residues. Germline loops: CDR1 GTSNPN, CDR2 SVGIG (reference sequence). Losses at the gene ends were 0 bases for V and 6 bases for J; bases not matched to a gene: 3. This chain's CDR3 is CAWSVGTGTEQYF. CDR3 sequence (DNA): TGTGCCTGGAGTGTAGGGACAGGGACCGAGCAGTACTTC.

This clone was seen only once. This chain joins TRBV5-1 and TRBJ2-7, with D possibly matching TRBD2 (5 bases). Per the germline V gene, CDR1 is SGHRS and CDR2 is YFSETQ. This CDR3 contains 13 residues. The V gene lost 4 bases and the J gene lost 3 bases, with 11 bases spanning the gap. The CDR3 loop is CASSELGNYEQYF. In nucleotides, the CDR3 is TGCGCCAGCAGCGAACTCGGGAACTACGAGCAGTACTTC.

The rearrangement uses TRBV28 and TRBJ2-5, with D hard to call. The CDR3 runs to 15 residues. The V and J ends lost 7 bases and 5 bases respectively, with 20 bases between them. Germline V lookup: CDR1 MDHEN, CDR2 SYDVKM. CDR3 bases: TGTGCCAGCACCCCACTTTTGGCAGCGCAGGAGACCCAGTACTTC. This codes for CASTPLLAAQETQYF.

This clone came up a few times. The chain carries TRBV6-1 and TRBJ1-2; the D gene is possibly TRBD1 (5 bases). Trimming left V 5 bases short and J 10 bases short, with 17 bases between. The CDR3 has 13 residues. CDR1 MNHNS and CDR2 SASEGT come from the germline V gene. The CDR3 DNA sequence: TGTGCCAGCAGTTCCCCGGGGGGTAGCTTCTACACCTTC. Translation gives CASSSPGGSFYTF.

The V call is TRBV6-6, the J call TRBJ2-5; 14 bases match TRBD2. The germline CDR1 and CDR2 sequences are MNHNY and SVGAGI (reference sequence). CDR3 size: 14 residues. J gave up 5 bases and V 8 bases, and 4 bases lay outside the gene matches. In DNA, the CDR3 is TGTGCCAGCGGACTAGCGGGAGGAGGGGAGACCCAGTACTTC. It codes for CASGLAGGGETQYF.

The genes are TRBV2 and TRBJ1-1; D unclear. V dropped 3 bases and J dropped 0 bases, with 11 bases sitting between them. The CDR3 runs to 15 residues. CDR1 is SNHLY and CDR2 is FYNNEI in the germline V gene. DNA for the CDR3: TGTGCCAGCAGTGAGTGGCAACCCATGAACACTGAAGCTTTCTTT. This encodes CASSEWQPMNTEAFF.

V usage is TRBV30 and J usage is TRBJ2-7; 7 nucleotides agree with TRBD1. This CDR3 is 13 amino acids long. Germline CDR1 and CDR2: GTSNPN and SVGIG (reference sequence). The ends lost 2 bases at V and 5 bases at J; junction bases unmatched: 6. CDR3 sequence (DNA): TGTGCCTGGAGTAGGGGGCCTTGGAACGAGCAGTACTTC. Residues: CAWSRGPWNEQYF.

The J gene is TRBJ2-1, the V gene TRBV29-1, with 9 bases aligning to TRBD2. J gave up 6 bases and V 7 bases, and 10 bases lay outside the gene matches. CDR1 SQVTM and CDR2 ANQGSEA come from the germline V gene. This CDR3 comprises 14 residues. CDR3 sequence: CSAVGGRAANEQFF. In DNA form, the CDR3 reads TGCAGCGCGGTGGGCGGGAGGGCAGCCAATGAGCAGTTCTTC.

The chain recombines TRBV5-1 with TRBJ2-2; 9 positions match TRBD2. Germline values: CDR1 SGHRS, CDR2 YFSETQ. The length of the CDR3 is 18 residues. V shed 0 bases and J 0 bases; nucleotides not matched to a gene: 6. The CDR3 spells CASSLEVAGESNTGELFF. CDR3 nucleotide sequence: TGCGCCAGCAGCTTGGAGGTAGCGGGAGAGTCGAACACCGGGGAGCTGTTTTTT.

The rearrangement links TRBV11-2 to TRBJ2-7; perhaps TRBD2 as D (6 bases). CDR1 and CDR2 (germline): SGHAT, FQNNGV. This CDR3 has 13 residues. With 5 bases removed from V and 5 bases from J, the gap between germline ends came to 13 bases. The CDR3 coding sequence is TGTGCCAGCAGCAGTGGAGGGGACCACGAGCAGTACTTC. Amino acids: CASSSGGDHEQYF.

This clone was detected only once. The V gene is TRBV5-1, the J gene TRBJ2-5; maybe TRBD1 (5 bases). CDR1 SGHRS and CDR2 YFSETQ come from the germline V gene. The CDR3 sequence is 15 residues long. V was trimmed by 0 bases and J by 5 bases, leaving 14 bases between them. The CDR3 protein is CASSLVSGFAETQYF. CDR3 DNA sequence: TGCGCCAGCAGCTTGGTCTCAGGGTTTGCGGAGACCCAGTACTTC.

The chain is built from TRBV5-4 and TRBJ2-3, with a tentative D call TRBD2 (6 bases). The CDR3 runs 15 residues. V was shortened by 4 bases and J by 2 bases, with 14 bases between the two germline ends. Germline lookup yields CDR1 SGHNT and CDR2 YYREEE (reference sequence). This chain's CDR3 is CASSKGLPITDTQYF. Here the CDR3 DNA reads TGTGCCAGCAGCAAGGGACTCCCTATCACAGATACGCAGTATTTT.

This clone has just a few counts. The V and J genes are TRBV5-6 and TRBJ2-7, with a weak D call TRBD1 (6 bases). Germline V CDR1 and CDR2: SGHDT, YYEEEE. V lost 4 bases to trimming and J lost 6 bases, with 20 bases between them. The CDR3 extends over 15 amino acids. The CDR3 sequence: CASSPTTGRGGEQYF. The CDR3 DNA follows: TGTGCCAGCAGCCCAACGACCGGCAGGGGTGGCGAGCAGTACTTC. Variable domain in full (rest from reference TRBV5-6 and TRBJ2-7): DAGVTQSPTHLIKTRGQQVTLRCSPKSGHDTVSWYQQALGQGPQFIFQYYEEEERQRGNFPDRFSGHQFPNYSSELNVNALLLGDSALYLCASSPTTGRGGEQYFGPGTRLTVT.

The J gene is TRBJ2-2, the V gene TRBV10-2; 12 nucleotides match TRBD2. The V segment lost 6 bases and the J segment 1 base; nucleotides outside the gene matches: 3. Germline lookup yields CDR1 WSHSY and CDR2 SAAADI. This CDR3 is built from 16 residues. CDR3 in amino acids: CASRLAGGQNTGELFF. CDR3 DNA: TGCGCCAGCAGACTAGCGGGAGGCCAGAACACCGGGGAGCTGTTTTTT.

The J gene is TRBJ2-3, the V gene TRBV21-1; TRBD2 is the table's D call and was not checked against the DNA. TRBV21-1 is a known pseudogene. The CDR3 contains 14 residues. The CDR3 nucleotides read TGTGCCAGCAGCGGTGCGGGGGACACAGATACGCAGTATTTT. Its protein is CASSGAGDTDTQYF.

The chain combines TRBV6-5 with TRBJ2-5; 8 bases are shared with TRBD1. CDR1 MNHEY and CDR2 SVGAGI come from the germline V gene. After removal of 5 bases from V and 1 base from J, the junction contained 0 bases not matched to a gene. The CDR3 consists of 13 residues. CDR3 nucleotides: TGTGCCAGCAGTCAGGGGGCCCAAGAGACCCAGTACTTC. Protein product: CASSQGAQETQYF.

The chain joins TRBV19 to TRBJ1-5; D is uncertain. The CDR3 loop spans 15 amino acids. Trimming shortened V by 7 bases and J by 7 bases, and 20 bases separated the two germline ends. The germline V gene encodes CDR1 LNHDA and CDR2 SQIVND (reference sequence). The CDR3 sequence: CASTTPEGGIQPQHF. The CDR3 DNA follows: TGTGCCAGTACCACGCCGGAAGGAGGGATACAGCCCCAGCATTTT. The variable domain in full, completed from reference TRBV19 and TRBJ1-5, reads DGGITQSPKYLFRKEGQNVTLSCEQNLNHDAMYWYRQDPGQGLRLIYYSQIVNDFQKGDIAEGYSVSREKKESFPLTVTSAQKNPTAFYLCASTTPEGGIQPQHFGDGTRLSIL.

The CDR3 DNA is TGCGCCAGCAGAGCCACAGGGGACGTAGATAATGAAAAACTGTTTTTT. This sequence encodes CASRATGDVDNEKLFF. This rearrangement joins TRBV5-1 to TRBJ1-4, with TRBD1 identical over 7 bases. Germline CDR1 reads SGHRS; CDR2 reads YFSETQ. V gave up 5 bases and J gave up 4 bases; unmatched junction bases: 11. The CDR3 sequence is 16 residues long.

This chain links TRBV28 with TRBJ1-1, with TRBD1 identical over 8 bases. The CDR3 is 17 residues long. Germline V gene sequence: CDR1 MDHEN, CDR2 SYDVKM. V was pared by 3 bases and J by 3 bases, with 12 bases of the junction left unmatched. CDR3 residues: CASSLGPLDRAHTEAFF. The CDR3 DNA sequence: TGTGCCAGCAGTTTGGGGCCCTTGGACAGGGCTCACACTGAAGCTTTCTTT.

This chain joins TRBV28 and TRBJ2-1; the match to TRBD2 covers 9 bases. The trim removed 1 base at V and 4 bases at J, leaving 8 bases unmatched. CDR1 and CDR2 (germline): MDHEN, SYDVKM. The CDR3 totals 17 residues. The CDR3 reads CASSLSLAGKAYNEQFF. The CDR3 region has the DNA TGTGCCAGCAGTTTATCGCTAGCGGGAAAAGCTTACAATGAGCAGTTCTTC.

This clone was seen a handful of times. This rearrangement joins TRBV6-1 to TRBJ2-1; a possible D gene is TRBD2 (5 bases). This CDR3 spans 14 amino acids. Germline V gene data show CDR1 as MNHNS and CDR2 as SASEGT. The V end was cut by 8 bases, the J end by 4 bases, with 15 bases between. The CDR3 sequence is CASREAGGYNEQFF. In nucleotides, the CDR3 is TGTGCCAGCCGCGAGGCAGGCGGGTACAATGAGCAGTTCTTC.

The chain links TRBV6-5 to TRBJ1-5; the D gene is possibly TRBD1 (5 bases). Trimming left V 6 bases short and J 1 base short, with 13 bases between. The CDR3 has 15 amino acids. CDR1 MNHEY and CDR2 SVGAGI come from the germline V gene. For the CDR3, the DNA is TGTGCCAGCAGGGCAGGGACTTTGAGCAATCAGCCCCAGCATTTT. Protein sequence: CASRAGTLSNQPQHF.

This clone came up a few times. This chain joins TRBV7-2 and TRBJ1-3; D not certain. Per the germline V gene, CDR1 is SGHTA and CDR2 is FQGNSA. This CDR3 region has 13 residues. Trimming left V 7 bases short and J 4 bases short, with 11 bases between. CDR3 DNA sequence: TGTGCCAGCACCATTGGCGGAGGAAACACCATATATTTT. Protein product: CASTIGGGNTIYF.

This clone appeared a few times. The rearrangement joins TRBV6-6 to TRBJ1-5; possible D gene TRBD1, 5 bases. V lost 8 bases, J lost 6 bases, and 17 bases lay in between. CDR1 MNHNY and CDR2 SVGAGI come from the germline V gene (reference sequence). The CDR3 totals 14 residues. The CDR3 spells CASVSGQGSQPQHF. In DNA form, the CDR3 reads TGTGCCAGCGTCTCTGGGCAGGGAAGTCAGCCCCAGCATTTT.